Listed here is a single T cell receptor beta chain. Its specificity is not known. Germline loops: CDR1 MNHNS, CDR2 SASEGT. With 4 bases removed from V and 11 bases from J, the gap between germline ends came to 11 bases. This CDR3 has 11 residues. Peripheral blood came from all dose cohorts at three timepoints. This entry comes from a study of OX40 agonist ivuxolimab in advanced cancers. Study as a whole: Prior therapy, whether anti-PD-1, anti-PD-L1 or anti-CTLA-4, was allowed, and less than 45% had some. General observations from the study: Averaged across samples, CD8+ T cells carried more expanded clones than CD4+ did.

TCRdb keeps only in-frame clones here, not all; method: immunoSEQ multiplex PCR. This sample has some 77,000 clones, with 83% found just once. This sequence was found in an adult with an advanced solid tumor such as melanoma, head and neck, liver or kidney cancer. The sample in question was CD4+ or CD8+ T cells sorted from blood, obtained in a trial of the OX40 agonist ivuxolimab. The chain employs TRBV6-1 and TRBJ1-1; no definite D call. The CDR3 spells CASSGPALAFF. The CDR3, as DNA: TGTGCCAGCAGTGGACCAGCCCTCGCTTTCTTT.